The next 15 T cell receptor beta chains were all read from a single sample in a study of memory CD4+ T cells and cytomegalovirus serostatus. Clones were read by immunoSEQ multiplex PCR, and TCRdb kept only the in-frame ones, dropping some. The sample includes 45,000 to 70,000 clones, 82% of them seen just once. Single viable CD3+CD4+CD8-CD45RO+ cells were sorted as the memory CD4+ T cells. The sample comprised memory CD4+ T cells from blood. The source is an adult in good health and CMV-seronegative. Some clones in this sample may be carry-over from other donors' samples.

The chain has TRBV29-1 and TRBJ1-1; TRBD1 might be the D (5 bases). The CDR3 totals 14 residues. V lost 5 bases and J lost 3, with 16 bases in between. Germline V gene sequence: CDR1 SQVTM, CDR2 ANQGSEA. CDR3 DNA: TGCAGCGTTAGATCAGGGTTCTGGGACACTGAAGCTTTCTTT. It encodes CSVRSGFWDTEAFF.

The chain is built from TRBV7-2 and TRBJ2-1; D uncertain. In germline, CDR1 is SGHTA, CDR2 FQGNSA. Deletions cut 2 bases from V and 6 bases from J, with 8 bases between. There are 13 residues in the CDR3. The CDR3 here is CASSLQPSNEQFF. The CDR3 DNA reads TGTGCCAGCAGCTTACAGCCCAGCAATGAGCAGTTCTTC.

This clone was seen a handful of times. The chain joins TRBV7-8 to TRBJ2-3; unclear D gene. Germline lookup yields CDR1 SGHVS and CDR2 FQNEAQ. There are 14 residues in the CDR3. V lost 2 bases, J lost 6 bases, and 12 bases lay in between. CDR3 nucleotides: TGTGCCAGCAGCTTACAGGCCGGGCTGGATACGCAGTATTTT. Translating gives CASSLQAGLDTQYF.

The chain links TRBV2 to TRBJ2-1; D is uncertain. Germline V gene lookup returns CDR1 SNHLY and CDR2 FYNNEI. CDR3 size: 15 residues. V gave up 3 bases and J gave up 0 bases, with 9 bases separating them. CDR3 loop: CASSDSRVSYNEQFF. CDR3 coding DNA: TGTGCCAGCAGTGATTCAAGGGTCTCCTACAATGAGCAGTTCTTC.

The V call is TRBV6-1, the J call TRBJ2-7, with 8 bases identical to TRBD1. The V segment lost 3 bases and the J segment 5 bases; nucleotides outside the gene matches: 9. CDR1 is MNHNS and CDR2 is SASEGT in the germline V gene. This CDR3 has 15 residues. The CDR3 DNA sequence: TGTGCCAGCAGTGAGGCGAGGACAGGGTTCGACGAGCAGTACTTC. This sequence encodes CASSEARTGFDEQYF.

V usage is TRBV10-3 and J usage is TRBJ2-7; D is possibly TRBD2 (5 bases). This CDR3 is built from 13 residues. Germline CDR1 and CDR2: ENHRY and SYGVKD. V lost 2 bases and J 7 bases, leaving 12 bases between the germline ends. The CDR3 spells CAISEGEWREQYF. The CDR3 DNA is TGTGCCATCAGTGAGGGCGAATGGAGGGAGCAGTACTTC.

This clone was counted a single time. The rearrangement links TRBV5-1 to TRBJ2-2; 11 bases fit TRBD2. Germline lookup yields CDR1 SGHRS and CDR2 YFSETQ. CDR3 size: 15 residues. V lost 1 base, J lost 4 bases, and 0 bases stayed unmatched. The CDR3 DNA sequence: TGCGCCAGCAGCTTGACTAGCGGGAGCACCGGGGAGCTGTTTTTT. It specifies CASSLTSGSTGELFF. The full variable domain, in which reference TRBV5-1 and TRBJ2-2 provide the parts outside the CDR3, is KAGVTQTPRYLIKTRGQQVTLSCSPISGHRSVSWYQQTPGQGLQFLFEYFSETQRNKGNFPGRFSGRQFSNSRSEMNVSTLELGDSALYLCASSLTSGSTGELFFGEGSRLTVL.

The V call is TRBV5-4, the J call TRBJ2-1; 8 bases map to TRBD2. Germline CDR1 reads SGHNT; CDR2 reads YYREEE (reference sequence). V lost 7 bases and J lost 2; bases outside the gene matches: 11. The CDR3 totals 16 residues. The CDR3 spells CASSSGGGGAYNEQFF. The CDR3 coding sequence is TGTGCCAGCTCGTCCGGGGGGGGCGGGGCCTACAATGAGCAGTTCTTC.

The chain combines TRBV2 with TRBJ2-1; no clear D. Germline lookup yields CDR1 SNHLY and CDR2 FYNNEI. With 6 bases removed from V and 9 bases from J, the gap between germline ends came to 21 bases. The CDR3 is 15 amino acids. This chain's CDR3 is CASSQRVSITGEQFF. The CDR3 nucleotides read TGTGCCAGCAGCCAAAGGGTTAGTATCACGGGTGAGCAGTTCTTC.

The chain uses TRBV5-1 and TRBJ1-2; 10 positions match TRBD1. The trim removed 4 bases at V and 5 bases at J, leaving 8 bases unmatched. CDR1 is SGHRS and CDR2 is YFSETQ in the germline V gene. This CDR3 is 15 amino acids long. The CDR3 region is CASSARTGQGYGYTF. As DNA, the CDR3 is TGCGCCAGCAGCGCACGCACGGGACAGGGGTATGGCTACACCTTC. The whole variable domain, remainder taken from reference TRBV5-1 and TRBJ1-2, is KAGVTQTPRYLIKTRGQQVTLSCSPISGHRSVSWYQQTPGQGLQFLFEYFSETQRNKGNFPGRFSGRQFSNSRSEMNVSTLELGDSALYLCASSARTGQGYGYTFGSGTRLTVV.

The rearrangement uses TRBV30 and TRBJ1-6; 7 positions agree with TRBD1. The CDR3 is 14 amino acids. Per the germline V gene, CDR1 is GTSNPN and CDR2 is SVGIG (reference sequence). The junction had 8 bases not matched to a gene; V was cut back by 2 bases and J by 10 bases. The CDR3 DNA follows: TGTGCCTGGAGTTTTACGACAGGGCGGTCACCCCTCCACTTT. This translates into CAWSFTTGRSPLHF.

This clone was seen a few times. The chain joins TRBV7-2 to TRBJ2-2, with 7 bases identical to TRBD2. Germline-derived CDR1 and CDR2 are SGHTA and FQGNSA. This CDR3 has 17 residues. The J segment lost 4 bases and the V segment lost 5 bases, leaving 13 bases of the junction unmatched. The CDR3 DNA is TGTGCCAGCAGCCCCGATGAGGCGGGAGCGGGCACCGGGGAGCTGTTTTTT. Its translation is CASSPDEAGAGTGELFF.

V gene TRBV28 combines with J gene TRBJ1-4; D call uncertain. The CDR3 length is 14 residues. The germline V gene has CDR1 MDHEN and CDR2 SYDVKM. Trimming took 2 bases from V and 1 from J, leaving 5 bases between them. DNA of the CDR3: TGTGCCAGCAGTTTAAGTCGAACTAATGAAAAACTGTTTTTT. The encoded protein is CASSLSRTNEKLFF.

The rearrangement joins TRBV5-1 to TRBJ2-3, with 8 bases lining up with TRBD2. The germline gives CDR1 SGHRS, CDR2 YFSETQ. With V trimmed by 6 bases and J by 9 bases, 9 bases remained unmatched. This CDR3 contains 13 residues. CDR3 region: CASTFGGELTQYF. CDR3 DNA sequence: TGCGCCAGCACCTTCGGGGGGGAACTGACGCAGTATTTT.

This clone was observed a few times. Here the CDR3 DNA reads TGTGCCAGCAGTGAGGTACCTACCGAGTTCTTC. Amino acids: CASSEVPTEFF. The V gene is TRBV2, the J gene TRBJ2-1; D unresolved. The V gene's germline CDR1 is SNHLY and CDR2 FYNNEI. V lost 3 bases and J 14 bases, leaving 11 bases between the germline ends. This CDR3 region has 11 residues.